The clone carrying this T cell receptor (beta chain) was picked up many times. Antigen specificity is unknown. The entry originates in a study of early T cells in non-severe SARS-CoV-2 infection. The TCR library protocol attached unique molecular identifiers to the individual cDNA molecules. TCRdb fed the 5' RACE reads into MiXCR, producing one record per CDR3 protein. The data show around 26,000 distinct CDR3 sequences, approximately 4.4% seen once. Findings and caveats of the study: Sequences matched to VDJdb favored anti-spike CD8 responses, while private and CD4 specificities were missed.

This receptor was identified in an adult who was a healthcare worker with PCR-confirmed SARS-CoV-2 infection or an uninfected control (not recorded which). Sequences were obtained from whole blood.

The CDR3 loop is CASSEPAGTGSPLHF. In DNA form, the CDR3 reads TGTGCCAGCAGTGAACCGGCAGGGACGGGTTCACCCCTCCACTTT. The chain uses TRBV25-1 and TRBJ1-6; perhaps TRBD1 as D (5 bases). V was trimmed by 2 bases and J by 9 bases, leaving 14 bases between them. In germline, CDR1 is MGHDK, CDR2 SYGVNS. The CDR3 is 15 residues long.